A selection of T cell receptor beta chains follows, all from one sample in a study of beta chain features in type 1 diabetes. Clones were read by immunoSEQ multiplex PCR, and TCRdb kept only the in-frame ones, dropping some. In the table there are about 650,000 clones, 9.5% to 15% of which are singletons. The sequencing input was naive CD4+ T cells from blood. The receptors here all came from a man under 40 with type 1 diabetes. CDR3s include the opening cysteine and the closing phenylalanine or tryptophan. The order of the fields is V gene, D gene, J gene, clone size, CDR3 DNA, CDR3 protein. D genes are given only for firm matches. Clone size appears in some rows only: once, few, many, or a class for an expanded clone.

v_gene: TRBV7-9
d_gene: -
j_gene: TRBJ1-4
abundance: -
CDR3nt: TGTGCCAGCAGCGTCATGGGGGCGACTAATGAAAAACTGTTTTTT
CDR3aa: CASSVMGATNEKLFF

v_gene: TRBV28
d_gene: -
j_gene: TRBJ2-7
abundance: few
CDR3nt: TGTGCCAGCAGTGCCCCAACGTACGAGCAGTACTTC
CDR3aa: CASSAPTYEQYF

v_gene: TRBV29-1
d_gene: -
j_gene: TRBJ1-2
abundance: -
CDR3nt: TGCAGCGTTGGAGATAGCGGGTGGGGAGAGTATGGCTACACCTTC
CDR3aa: CSVGDSGWGEYGYTF

v_gene: TRBV6-1
d_gene: TRBD1
j_gene: TRBJ2-7
abundance: -
CDR3nt: TGTGCCAGCGTCGGACAGGGGGGCTCCTACGAGCAGTACTTC
CDR3aa: CASVGQGGSYEQYF

v_gene: TRBV25-1
d_gene: -
j_gene: TRBJ2-1
abundance: -
CDR3nt: TGTGCCAGCAGTGAATCGGGTACGGGCAATGAGCAGTTCTTC
CDR3aa: CASSESGTGNEQFF

v_gene: TRBV5-5
d_gene: TRBD2
j_gene: TRBJ2-7
abundance: -
CDR3nt: TGTGCCAGCAGCTTAAAGTCGCGAGCTAGCGGGTCCTACGAGCAGTACTTC
CDR3aa: CASSLKSRASGSYEQYF

v_gene: TRBV11-2
d_gene: -
j_gene: TRBJ1-6
abundance: -
CDR3nt: TGTGCCAGCAGCCCACCGACCGCAGGGAATTCACCCCTCCACTTT
CDR3aa: CASSPPTAGNSPLHF

v_gene: TRBV5-1
d_gene: TRBD1
j_gene: TRBJ1-4
abundance: -
CDR3nt: TGCGCCAGCAGCTTGGGGGTGACAGGGTCCGGTGAAAAACTGTTTTTT
CDR3aa: CASSLGVTGSGEKLFF

v_gene: TRBV5-4
d_gene: -
j_gene: TRBJ2-5
abundance: few
CDR3nt: TGTGCCAGCAGTTCTTACCAGGGGCAAGAGACCCAGTACTTC
CDR3aa: CASSSYQGQETQYF

v_gene: TRBV25-1
d_gene: TRBD1
j_gene: TRBJ2-3
abundance: few
CDR3nt: TGTGCCAGCAGTGAATTCTCCGCCGGGACAGGGAGCACAGATACGCAGTATTTT
CDR3aa: CASSEFSAGTGSTDTQYF

v_gene: TRBV6-5
d_gene: -
j_gene: TRBJ1-1
abundance: -
CDR3nt: TGTGCCAGCAGTCGCCTCAGGGGGAACACTGAAGCTTTCTTT
CDR3aa: CASSRLRGNTEAFF

v_gene: TRBV7-9
d_gene: -
j_gene: TRBJ2-7
abundance: -
CDR3nt: TGTGCCAGCGGGTTGAGCTTAGGAGGAGGCAGGCCCTACGAGCAGTACTTC
CDR3aa: CASGLSLGGGRPYEQYF

v_gene: TRBV7-9
d_gene: -
j_gene: TRBJ2-1
abundance: once
CDR3nt: TGTGCCAGCACCCCGTTCGGGAGCAACTACAATGAGCAGTTCTTC
CDR3aa: CASTPFGSNYNEQFF

v_gene: TRBV5-6
d_gene: TRBD1
j_gene: TRBJ1-2
abundance: -
CDR3nt: TGTGCCAGCAGGACAGGGATCACCTATGGCTACACCTTC
CDR3aa: CASRTGITYGYTF

v_gene: TRBV11-2
d_gene: -
j_gene: TRBJ2-7
abundance: few
CDR3nt: TGTGCCAGCAGCTTAGATCTGGGGGGACCACCCCCGGGGGAGCAGTACTTC
CDR3aa: CASSLDLGGPPPGEQYF

v_gene: TRBV6-5
d_gene: TRBD1
j_gene: TRBJ2-7
abundance: -
CDR3nt: TGTGCCAGCAGTTACTCGAAGGGACAGGGCAGCTACGAGCAGTACTTC
CDR3aa: CASSYSKGQGSYEQYF

v_gene: TRBV6-5
d_gene: -
j_gene: TRBJ2-6
abundance: -
CDR3nt: TGTGCCAGCAGTTACCTCGTGCCCTCTGGGGCCAACGTCCTGACTTTC
CDR3aa: CASSYLVPSGANVLTF

v_gene: TRBV5-1
d_gene: TRBD1
j_gene: TRBJ2-2
abundance: -
CDR3nt: TGCGCCAGCAGCCTGGGACAGGGCACCGGGGAGCTGTTTTTT
CDR3aa: CASSLGQGTGELFF

v_gene: TRBV7-2
d_gene: -
j_gene: TRBJ2-7
abundance: -
CDR3nt: TGTGCCAGCACCCTTGGGTTCCGGCAGGTTATATCCTACGAGCAGTACTTC
CDR3aa: CASTLGFRQVISYEQYF

v_gene: TRBV5-6
d_gene: -
j_gene: TRBJ2-1
abundance: -
CDR3nt: TGTGCCAGCAGCTTGGTAGGGACCCGCTACAATGAGCAGTTCTTC
CDR3aa: CASSLVGTRYNEQFF

v_gene: TRBV28
d_gene: -
j_gene: TRBJ1-5
abundance: -
CDR3nt: TGTGCCAGCAGTCCGAGTTCGGGAAATCAGCCCCAGCATTTT
CDR3aa: CASSPSSGNQPQHF

v_gene: TRBV12-5
d_gene: -
j_gene: TRBJ2-5
abundance: few
CDR3nt: TGTGCTAGTGCCCTTGGGGCCGAGCAAGAGACCCAGTACTTC
CDR3aa: CASALGAEQETQYF

v_gene: TRBV29-1
d_gene: -
j_gene: TRBJ2-5
abundance: few
CDR3nt: TGCAGCGTCGCTGGTACTAGACAGGAAGAGACCCAGTACTTC
CDR3aa: CSVAGTRQEETQYF

v_gene: TRBV13
d_gene: -
j_gene: TRBJ1-2
abundance: few
CDR3nt: TGTGCCAGCAGCCCACAGGCCGATGATGGCTACACCTTC
CDR3aa: CASSPQADDGYTF

v_gene: TRBV18
d_gene: -
j_gene: TRBJ1-4
abundance: few
CDR3nt: TGTGCCAGCTCACCGAGGGGAGTTGGTGAAAAACTGTTTTTT
CDR3aa: CASSPRGVGEKLFF

v_gene: TRBV5-6
d_gene: -
j_gene: TRBJ1-2
abundance: -
CDR3nt: TGTGCCAGCAGCTTGGGTCCCTCTGGCTACACCTTC
CDR3aa: CASSLGPSGYTF

v_gene: TRBV6-6
d_gene: -
j_gene: TRBJ2-3
abundance: once
CDR3nt: TGTGCCAGCAGTCCCCGAGGGGGGACCAGCACAGATACGCAGTATTTT
CDR3aa: CASSPRGGTSTDTQYF

v_gene: TRBV18
d_gene: TRBD1
j_gene: TRBJ1-2
abundance: -
CDR3nt: TGTGCCAGCTCACCTTCGGGGACAGGGGGTGTCTATGGCTACACCTTC
CDR3aa: CASSPSGTGGVYGYTF

v_gene: TRBV7-7
d_gene: -
j_gene: TRBJ2-2
abundance: -
CDR3nt: TGTGCCAGCAGCTCCAGAGACGGGACCGGGGAGCTGTTTTTT
CDR3aa: CASSSRDGTGELFF

v_gene: TRBV19
d_gene: -
j_gene: TRBJ2-7
abundance: -
CDR3nt: TGTGCCAGTAGTATAGGGGCAGGGATCTCCTACGAGCAGTACTTC
CDR3aa: CASSIGAGISYEQYF

v_gene: TRBV2
d_gene: -
j_gene: TRBJ2-1
abundance: -
CDR3nt: TGTGCCAGCAAAGAGGACAGCTACAATGAGCAGTTCTTC
CDR3aa: CASKEDSYNEQFF

v_gene: TRBV7-3
d_gene: TRBD2
j_gene: TRBJ2-1
abundance: -
CDR3nt: TGTGCCAGCAGCCCGCCCCAGTCGGGGGGAAGCTCCTACAATGAGCAGTTCTTC
CDR3aa: CASSPPQSGGSSYNEQFF

v_gene: TRBV10-3
d_gene: TRBD1
j_gene: TRBJ1-2
abundance: -
CDR3nt: TGTGCCATCAGTCCCGACAGGGAATCTTGGGGCTACACCTTC
CDR3aa: CAISPDRESWGYTF

v_gene: TRBV6-5
d_gene: -
j_gene: TRBJ2-3
abundance: -
CDR3nt: TGTGCCAGCAGCCTGGGACCGGGGAGGGATACGCAGTATTTT
CDR3aa: CASSLGPGRDTQYF

v_gene: TRBV4-3
d_gene: -
j_gene: TRBJ2-7
abundance: -
CDR3nt: TGCGCCAGCAGCCAAGCGAAGGGGGATATAATCGCCTACGAGCAGTACTTC
CDR3aa: CASSQAKGDIIAYEQYF

v_gene: TRBV19
d_gene: TRBD1
j_gene: TRBJ1-4
abundance: -
CDR3nt: TGTGCCAGTATCCCAAGACAGGGACGGAATGAAAAACTGTTTTTT
CDR3aa: CASIPRQGRNEKLFF

v_gene: TRBV12-5
d_gene: -
j_gene: TRBJ1-6
abundance: -
CDR3nt: TGTGCTAGTGGATCTCGACACTTTTTAAATTCACCCCTCCACTTT
CDR3aa: CASGSRHFLNSPLHF

v_gene: TRBV2
d_gene: -
j_gene: TRBJ2-5
abundance: -
CDR3nt: TGTGCGAGGTCAACAAACGGGGAGACCCAGTACTTC
CDR3aa: CARSTNGETQYF

v_gene: TRBV29-1
d_gene: TRBD1
j_gene: TRBJ2-2
abundance: few
CDR3nt: TGCAGCGTTGCGCAGGCGACAGGGTCCGGCGGGGAGCTGTTTTTT
CDR3aa: CSVAQATGSGGELFF

v_gene: TRBV9
d_gene: -
j_gene: TRBJ1-2
abundance: few
CDR3nt: TGTGCCAGCAGCGCAGGGAGAGACAGGTTTAACTATGGCTACACCTTC
CDR3aa: CASSAGRDRFNYGYTF

v_gene: TRBV29-1
d_gene: -
j_gene: TRBJ2-5
abundance: few
CDR3nt: TGCAGCGTTGTTAAGGGCGGGGAGACCCAGTACTTC
CDR3aa: CSVVKGGETQYF

v_gene: TRBV7-6
d_gene: TRBD1
j_gene: TRBJ1-6
abundance: once
CDR3nt: TGTGCCAGCAGCTTAGGGGTACAGGGGATCCGCTCCTATAATTCACCCCTCCACTTT
CDR3aa: CASSLGVQGIRSYNSPLHF

v_gene: TRBV5-1
d_gene: -
j_gene: TRBJ2-2
abundance: few
CDR3nt: TGCGCCAGCAGCTTTCGGACAGCGAACACCGGGGAGCTGTTTTTT
CDR3aa: CASSFRTANTGELFF

v_gene: TRBV7-9
d_gene: TRBD2
j_gene: TRBJ2-7
abundance: -
CDR3nt: TGTGCCAGCAGCTTAAGCCAGCGGGAAGGTTCCGAGCAGTACTTC
CDR3aa: CASSLSQREGSEQYF

v_gene: TRBV19
d_gene: TRBD2
j_gene: TRBJ2-1
abundance: few
CDR3nt: TGTGCCAGTAGTTCCTTAGGGACTAGAGGTGGCGATGAGCAGTTCTTC
CDR3aa: CASSSLGTRGGDEQFF

v_gene: TRBV7-9
d_gene: -
j_gene: TRBJ2-1
abundance: -
CDR3nt: TGTGCCAGCAGCTTAAGGGACGGTCGGTTCGATGAGCAGTTCTTC
CDR3aa: CASSLRDGRFDEQFF

v_gene: TRBV7-2
d_gene: -
j_gene: TRBJ2-7
abundance: -
CDR3nt: TGTGCCAGCAACCTCCAGCTTGTGGGCGAGCAGTACTTC
CDR3aa: CASNLQLVGEQYF

v_gene: TRBV5-1
d_gene: -
j_gene: TRBJ1-2
abundance: few
CDR3nt: TGCGCCAGCAGCAATACAGGGAACTATGGCTACACCTTC
CDR3aa: CASSNTGNYGYTF

v_gene: TRBV5-6
d_gene: -
j_gene: TRBJ2-3
abundance: -
CDR3nt: TGTGCCAGCAGCCCAAACCCACAAGATACGCAGTATTTT
CDR3aa: CASSPNPQDTQYF

v_gene: TRBV7-2
d_gene: -
j_gene: TRBJ2-7
abundance: -
CDR3nt: TGTGCCAGCAGCCCGGGACAAAATTACGAGCAGTACTTC
CDR3aa: CASSPGQNYEQYF

v_gene: TRBV6-5
d_gene: TRBD1
j_gene: TRBJ1-2
abundance: -
CDR3nt: TGTGCCAGCAGTTACCGGGGACAGGGGAACTATGGCTACACCTTC
CDR3aa: CASSYRGQGNYGYTF

v_gene: TRBV12-5
d_gene: -
j_gene: TRBJ1-3
abundance: -
CDR3nt: TGTGCTAGTGGTTTGACCTTCACCGGTGGAAACACCATATATTTT
CDR3aa: CASGLTFTGGNTIYF